This T cell receptor beta chain stems from a study of blood T cell repertoires in COVID-19. As for the study in general: The United States, Italy and Spain provided the acute and convalescent COVID-19 samples. Sample material is recorded as cDNA or gDNA derived from T cells, B-cell-depleted T cells, or PBMCs.

As processed by the authors: Nucleated cell counts were estimated from reference gene primer amplification. Assay used: immunoSEQ multiplex PCR; TCRdb lists only in-frame clones, some missing. V and J calls plus clone size are reproduced from that table; the DNA served to infer D and trimming. The sample includes about 190,000 clones, roughly 80% of them seen just once. CDR3 size: 13 residues. The V and J ends lost 6 bases and 5 bases, in that order; junction bases with no gene match: 5. Looked up from germline, CDR1 is MNHEY and CDR2 is SMNVEV (reference sequence). The TCR comes from a man aged 45 to 65 who had recovered from COVID-19. What was sequenced was peripheral blood. The rearrangement uses TRBV27 and TRBJ2-5; 8 bases line up with TRBD1. CDR3 nucleotide sequence: TGTGCCAGCAGCTACAGGGGGAGGGAGACCCAGTACTTC. It yields the protein CASSYRGRETQYF.